The 8 T cell receptor beta chains below were found in one sample sequenced in a study of beta chain features in type 1 diabetes. Reverse transcription of all isolated RNA meant that expressed TCRB transcripts were sequenced. Clones were read by immunoSEQ multiplex PCR, and TCRdb kept only the in-frame ones, dropping some. The sample yields fewer than 650,000 clones, 15% to 19% seen once. Sequencing input: naive CD4+ T cells from blood. These receptors all come from a man younger than 35 in good health.

This clone was counted between two and nine times. J is TRBJ1-2 and V is TRBV9, with D tentatively TRBD1 (5 bases). The CDR3 spans 14 residues. The V end lost 2 bases, the J end lost 8 bases, and 16 bases lay between the germline ends. Germline CDR1 SGDLS, CDR2 YYNGEE. For the CDR3, the DNA is TGTGCCAGCAGCGTTGACAGTGGAACGTTAGGCTACACCTTC. It is translated as CASSVDSGTLGYTF.

This chain links TRBV18 with TRBJ1-3; a weak D match, TRBD1 (6 bases). Trimming stripped 4 bases from V and 1 base from J, with 23 bases between. The CDR3 runs 19 residues. Germline V gene sequence: CDR1 KGHSH, CDR2 LQKENI. The CDR3 DNA reads TGTGCCAGCTCACGTACGCCGCAGGGGACTAGCATTTCTGGAAACACCATATATTTT. Protein sequence: CASSRTPQGTSISGNTIYF. Filled out from reference TRBV18 and TRBJ1-3, the complete variable domain reads NAGVMQNPRHLVRRRGQEARLRCSPMKGHSHVYWYRQLPEEGLKFMVYLQKENIIDESGMPKERFSAEFPKEGPSILRIQQVVRGDSAAYFCASSRTPQGTSISGNTIYFGEGSWLTVV.

This clone appeared a few times. A single base separates this from a much larger clone, so it may be a read error. The chain has TRBV11-2 and TRBJ2-3; the D is unclear. Germline V CDR1 and CDR2: SGHAT, FQNNGV. V was trimmed by 1 base and J by 2 bases, leaving 4 bases between them. CDR3 size: 13 residues. CDR3 loop: CASSLAATDTQYF. In nucleotides, the CDR3 is TGTGCCAGCAGCTTAGCGGCCACAGATACGCAGTATTTT. Full variable domain (remainder filled in from reference TRBV11-2 and TRBJ2-3): EAGVAQSPRYKIIEKRQSVAFWCNPISGHATLYWYQQILGQGPKLLIQFQNNGVVDDSQLPKDRFSAERLKGVDSTLKIQPAKLEDSAVYLCASSLAATDTQYFGPGTRLTVL.

This clone was seen many times. The CDR3 sequence is CASSVGSSYNEQFF. The CDR3 DNA follows: TGTGCTAGCAGCGTAGGGAGCTCCTACAATGAGCAGTTCTTC. This chain connects TRBV12-5 to TRBJ2-1; a possible D gene is TRBD2 (5 bases). This CDR3 comprises 14 residues. Germline lookup yields CDR1 LGHNT and CDR2 FRNRAP. The V gene lost 9 bases and the J gene lost 0 bases, with 12 bases spanning the gap.

The chain carries TRBV10-3 and TRBJ2-1; TRBD2 agrees at 13 bases. Germline CDR1 reads ENHRY; CDR2 reads SYGVKD. The CDR3 totals 21 residues. V shed 4 bases, J shed 0 bases, and the junction held 15 bases outside the gene matches. This CDR3 reads CAISGQTGTSGMGSSYNEQFF. The CDR3, as DNA: TGTGCCATCAGTGGACAAACCGGGACTAGCGGGATGGGAAGCTCCTACAATGAGCAGTTCTTC.

The V call is TRBV7-2, the J call TRBJ1-4; the D gene is possibly TRBD1 (5 bases). The CDR3 covers 18 residues. Trimming left V 6 bases short and J 1 base short, with 21 bases between. CDR1 is SGHTA and CDR2 is FQGNSA in the germline V gene. This CDR3 is CASSQTGLGHGTNEKLFF. The CDR3, as DNA: TGTGCCAGCAGTCAAACAGGATTGGGGCATGGAACTAATGAAAAACTGTTTTTT. Full variable domain (missing parts from reference TRBV7-2 and TRBJ1-4): GAGVSQSPSNKVTEKGKDVELRCDPISGHTALYWYRQSLGQGLEFLIYFQGNSAPDKSGLPSDRFSAERTGGSVSTLTIQRTQQEDSAVYLCASSQTGLGHGTNEKLFFGSGTQLSVL.

This clone has a handful of counts. The CDR3 loop reads CASSLGTGNTIYF. CDR3 nucleotide sequence: TGTGCCAGCAGCCTCGGGACGGGAAACACCATATATTTT. The rearrangement links TRBV6-5 to TRBJ1-3; TRBD1 is a possible D gene (5 bases). The CDR3 extends over 13 amino acids. The V and J ends lost 6 bases and 4 bases respectively, with 10 bases between them. Looked up from germline, CDR1 is MNHEY and CDR2 is SVGAGI.

The genes are TRBV5-1 and TRBJ2-1; perhaps D is TRBD1 or TRBD2 (5 bases each). From germline, CDR1 is SGHRS and CDR2 YFSETQ. Trimming pared 0 bases from V and 4 bases from J, leaving 14 bases between. CDR3 length: 16 amino acids. The CDR3 here is CASSLGGARDYNEQFF. CDR3 DNA: TGCGCCAGCAGCTTGGGGGGCGCGAGGGATTACAATGAGCAGTTCTTC. The entire variable domain, with the rest obtained from reference TRBV5-1 and TRBJ2-1, is as follows: KAGVTQTPRYLIKTRGQQVTLSCSPISGHRSVSWYQQTPGQGLQFLFEYFSETQRNKGNFPGRFSGRQFSNSRSEMNVSTLELGDSALYLCASSLGGARDYNEQFFGPGTRLTVL.